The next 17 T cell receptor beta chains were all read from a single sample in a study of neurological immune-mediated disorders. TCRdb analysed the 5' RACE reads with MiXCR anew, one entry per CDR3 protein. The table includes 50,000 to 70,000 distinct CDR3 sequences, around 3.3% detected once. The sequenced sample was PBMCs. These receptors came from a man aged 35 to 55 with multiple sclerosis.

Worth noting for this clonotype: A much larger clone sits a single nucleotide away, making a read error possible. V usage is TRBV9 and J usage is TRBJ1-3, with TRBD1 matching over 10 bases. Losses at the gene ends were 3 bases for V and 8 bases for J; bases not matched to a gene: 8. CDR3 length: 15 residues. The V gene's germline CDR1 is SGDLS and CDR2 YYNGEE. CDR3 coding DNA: TGTGCCAGCAGCGATAACGGGACAGGGGTCGACACCATATATTTT. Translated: CASSDNGTGVDTIYF.

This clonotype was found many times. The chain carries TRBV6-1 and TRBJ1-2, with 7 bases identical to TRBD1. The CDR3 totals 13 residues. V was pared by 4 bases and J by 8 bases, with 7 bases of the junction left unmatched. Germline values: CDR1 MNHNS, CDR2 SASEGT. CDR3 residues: CASSVTGREGYTF. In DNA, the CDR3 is TGTGCCAGCAGTGTGACAGGGCGGGAAGGCTACACCTTC.

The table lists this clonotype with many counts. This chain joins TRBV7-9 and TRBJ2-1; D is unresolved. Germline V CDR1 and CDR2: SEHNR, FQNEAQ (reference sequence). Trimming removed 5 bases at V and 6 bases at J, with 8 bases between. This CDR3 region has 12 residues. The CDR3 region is CASSPHSNEQFF. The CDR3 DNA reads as TGTGCCAGCAGCCCCCACTCCAATGAGCAGTTCTTC.

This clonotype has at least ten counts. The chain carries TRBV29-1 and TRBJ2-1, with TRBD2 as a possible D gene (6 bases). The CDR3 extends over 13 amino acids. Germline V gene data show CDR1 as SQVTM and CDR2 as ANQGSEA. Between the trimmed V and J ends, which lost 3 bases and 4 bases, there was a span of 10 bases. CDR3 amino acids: CSVEIAVYNEQFF. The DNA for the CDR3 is TGCAGCGTTGAGATAGCGGTATACAATGAGCAGTTCTTC.

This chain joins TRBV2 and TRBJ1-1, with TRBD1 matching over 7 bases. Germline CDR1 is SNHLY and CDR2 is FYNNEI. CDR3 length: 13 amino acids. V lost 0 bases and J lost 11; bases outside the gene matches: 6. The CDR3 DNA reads TGTGCCAGCAGTGAAGCGGCGCAGGGGGGGGCTTTCTTT. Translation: CASSEAAQGGAFF.

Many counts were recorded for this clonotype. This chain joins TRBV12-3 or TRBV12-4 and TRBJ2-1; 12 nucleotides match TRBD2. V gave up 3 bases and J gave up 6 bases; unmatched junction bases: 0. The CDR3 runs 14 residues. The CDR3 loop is CASSLTSGSNEQFF. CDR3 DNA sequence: TGTGCCAGCAGTTTGACTAGCGGGAGCAATGAGCAGTTCTTC.

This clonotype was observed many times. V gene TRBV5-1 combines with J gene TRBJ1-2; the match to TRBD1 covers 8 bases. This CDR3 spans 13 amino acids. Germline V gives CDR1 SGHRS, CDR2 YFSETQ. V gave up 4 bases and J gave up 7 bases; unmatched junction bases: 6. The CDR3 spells CASSKDRVGGYTF. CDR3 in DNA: TGCGCCAGCAGCAAGGACAGGGTGGGTGGCTACACCTTC.

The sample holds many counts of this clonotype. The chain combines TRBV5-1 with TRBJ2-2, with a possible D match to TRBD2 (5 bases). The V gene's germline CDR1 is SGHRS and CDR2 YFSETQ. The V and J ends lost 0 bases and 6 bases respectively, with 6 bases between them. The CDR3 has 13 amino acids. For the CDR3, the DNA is TGCGCCAGCAGCTTGGAGGGAGCCGGGGAGCTGTTTTTT. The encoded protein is CASSLEGAGELFF.

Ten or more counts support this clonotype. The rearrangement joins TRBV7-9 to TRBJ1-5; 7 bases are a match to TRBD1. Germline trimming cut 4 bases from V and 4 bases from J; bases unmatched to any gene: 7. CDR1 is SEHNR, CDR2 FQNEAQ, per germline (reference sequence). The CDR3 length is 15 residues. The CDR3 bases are TGTGCCAGCAGCTCCGACAGGGTGCAGAATCAGCCCCAGCATTTT. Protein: CASSSDRVQNQPQHF.

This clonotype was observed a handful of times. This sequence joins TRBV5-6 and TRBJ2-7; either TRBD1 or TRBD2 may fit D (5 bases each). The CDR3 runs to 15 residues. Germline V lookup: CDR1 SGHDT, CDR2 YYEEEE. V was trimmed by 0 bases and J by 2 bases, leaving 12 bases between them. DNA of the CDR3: TGTGCCAGCAGCTTGGGGGACCCAAGCGCCTACGAGCAGTACTTC. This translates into CASSLGDPSAYEQYF.

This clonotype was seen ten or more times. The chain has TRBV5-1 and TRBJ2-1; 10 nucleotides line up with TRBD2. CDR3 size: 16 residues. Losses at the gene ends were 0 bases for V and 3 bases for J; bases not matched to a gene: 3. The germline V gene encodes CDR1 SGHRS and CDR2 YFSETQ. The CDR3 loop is CASSLEASGGYNEQFF. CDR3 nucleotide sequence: TGCGCCAGCAGCTTGGAGGCTAGCGGGGGCTACAATGAGCAGTTCTTC.

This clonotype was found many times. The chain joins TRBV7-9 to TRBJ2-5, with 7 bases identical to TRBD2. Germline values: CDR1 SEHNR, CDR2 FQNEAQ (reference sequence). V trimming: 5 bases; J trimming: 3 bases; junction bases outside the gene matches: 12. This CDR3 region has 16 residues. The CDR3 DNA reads TGTGCCAGCAGCCCGCCTCGGGGGGTGGTGGAAGAGACCCAGTACTTC. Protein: CASSPPRGVVEETQYF. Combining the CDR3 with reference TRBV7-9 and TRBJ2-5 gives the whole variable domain DTGVSQNPRHKITKRGQNVTFRCDPISEHNRLYWYRQTLGQGPEFLTYFQNEAQLEKSRLLSDRFSAERPKGSFSTLEIQRTEQGDSAMYLCASSPPRGVVEETQYFGPGTRLLVL.

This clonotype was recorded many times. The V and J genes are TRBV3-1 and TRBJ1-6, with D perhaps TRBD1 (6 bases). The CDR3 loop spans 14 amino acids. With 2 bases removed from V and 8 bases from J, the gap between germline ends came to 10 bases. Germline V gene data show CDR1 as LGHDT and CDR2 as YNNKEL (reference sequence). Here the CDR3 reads CASSQRDKDSPLHF. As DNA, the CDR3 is TGTGCCAGCAGCCAACGGGACAAGGATTCACCCCTCCACTTT.

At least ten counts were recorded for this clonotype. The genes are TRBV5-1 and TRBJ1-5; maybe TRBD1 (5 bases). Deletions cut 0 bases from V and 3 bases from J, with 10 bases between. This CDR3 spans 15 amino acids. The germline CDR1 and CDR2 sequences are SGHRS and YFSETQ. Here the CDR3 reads CASSLGAGNNQPQHF. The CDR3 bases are TGCGCCAGCAGCTTGGGGGCAGGGAACAATCAGCCCCAGCATTTT.

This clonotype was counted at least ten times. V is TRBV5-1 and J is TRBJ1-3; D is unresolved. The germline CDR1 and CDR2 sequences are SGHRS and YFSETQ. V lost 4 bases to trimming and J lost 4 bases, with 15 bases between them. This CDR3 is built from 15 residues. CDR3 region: CASSTDGIPGNTIYF. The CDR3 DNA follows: TGCGCCAGCAGCACAGACGGCATCCCAGGAAACACCATATATTTT.

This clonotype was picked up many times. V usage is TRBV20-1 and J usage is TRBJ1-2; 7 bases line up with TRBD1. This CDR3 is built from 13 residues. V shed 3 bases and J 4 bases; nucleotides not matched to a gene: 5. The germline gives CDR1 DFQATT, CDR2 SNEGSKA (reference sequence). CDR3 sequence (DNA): TGCAGTGCTAGGGAGGACAGGACCTATGGCTACACCTTC. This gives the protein CSAREDRTYGYTF.

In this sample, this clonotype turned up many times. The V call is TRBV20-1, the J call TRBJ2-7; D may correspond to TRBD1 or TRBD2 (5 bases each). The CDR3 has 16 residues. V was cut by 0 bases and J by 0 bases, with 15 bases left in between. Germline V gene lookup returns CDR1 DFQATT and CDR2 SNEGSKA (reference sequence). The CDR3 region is CSARDGRDGISYEQYF. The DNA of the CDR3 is TGCAGTGCTAGAGACGGACGGGACGGAATCTCCTACGAGCAGTACTTC.